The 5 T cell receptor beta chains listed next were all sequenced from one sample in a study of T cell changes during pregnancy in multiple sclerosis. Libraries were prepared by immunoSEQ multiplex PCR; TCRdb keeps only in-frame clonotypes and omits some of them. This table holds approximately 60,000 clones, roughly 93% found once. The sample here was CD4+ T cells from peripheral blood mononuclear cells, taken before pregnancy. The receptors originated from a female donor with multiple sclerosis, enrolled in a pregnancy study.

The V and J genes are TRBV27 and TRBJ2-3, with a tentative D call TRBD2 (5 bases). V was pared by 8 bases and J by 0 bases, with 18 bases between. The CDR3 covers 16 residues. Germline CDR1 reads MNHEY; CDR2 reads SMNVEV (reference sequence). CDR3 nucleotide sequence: TGTGCCAGCCTAGACCCAAGCGGCCAAAGCACAGATACGCAGTATTTT. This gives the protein CASLDPSGQSTDTQYF.

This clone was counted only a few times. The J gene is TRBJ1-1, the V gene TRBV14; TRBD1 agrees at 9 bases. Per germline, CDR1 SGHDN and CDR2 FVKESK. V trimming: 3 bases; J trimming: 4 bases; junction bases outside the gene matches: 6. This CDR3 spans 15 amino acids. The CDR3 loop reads CASSHWTGDATEAFF. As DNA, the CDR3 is TGTGCCAGCAGCCATTGGACAGGGGACGCCACTGAAGCTTTCTTT. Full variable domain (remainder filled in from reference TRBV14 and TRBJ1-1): EAGVTQFPSHSVIEKGQTVTLRCDPISGHDNLYWYRRVMGKEIKFLLHFVKESKQDESGMPNNRFLAERTGGTYSTLKVQPAELEDSGVYFCASSHWTGDATEAFFGQGTRLTVV.

CDR3 DNA: TGCGCCAGCAGCTTGGTACCAACAGGGGGCGGCTACGAGCAGTACTTC. Its translation is CASSLVPTGGGYEQYF. The gene calls are TRBV5-1 and TRBJ2-7; the match to TRBD1 covers 9 bases. After removal of 0 bases from V and 3 bases from J, the junction contained 7 bases not matched to a gene. The CDR3 length is 16 residues. CDR1 and CDR2 from the germline V gene are SGHRS and YFSETQ.

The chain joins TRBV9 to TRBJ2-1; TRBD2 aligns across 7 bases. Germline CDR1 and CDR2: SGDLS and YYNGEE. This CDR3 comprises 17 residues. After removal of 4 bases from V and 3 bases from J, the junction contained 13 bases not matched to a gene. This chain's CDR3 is CASSSHLAGDFYNEQFF. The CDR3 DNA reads TGTGCCAGCAGCTCCCACTTGGCGGGGGACTTCTACAATGAGCAGTTCTTC.

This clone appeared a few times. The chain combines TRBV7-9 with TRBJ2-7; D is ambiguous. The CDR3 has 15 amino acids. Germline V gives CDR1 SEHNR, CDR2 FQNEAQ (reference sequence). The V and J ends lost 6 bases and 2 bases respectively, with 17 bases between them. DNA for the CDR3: TGTGCCAGCAGTATCAACGCGGCCCTAACCTACGAGCAGTACTTC. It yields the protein CASSINAALTYEQYF.